This T cell receptor beta chain was sequenced during a study of shared clonotypes between healthy human individuals. V lost 0 bases, J lost 3 bases, and 11 bases lay in between. Per the germline V gene, CDR1 is MDHEN and CDR2 is SYDVKM. CDR3 length equals 15 residues. The method was immunoSEQ multiplex PCR; TCRdb's version includes in-frame clones alone and lacks a portion of them. The sample includes about 2.1 million clones, 90% to 95% seen only once; the top ten take under 2%. Only CD45RO-negative cells positively selected for CCR7 counted as naive CD8 cells, so terminally differentiated effector memory CD45RA+ cells were excluded.

The sequence was collected from a man younger than 35 in good health. Some clones in this sample may be carry-over from other donors' samples. This sequence joins TRBV28 and TRBJ1-1, with D maybe TRBD1 (6 bases). Input material: naive CD8+ T cells from PBMCs. The chain's CDR3 is CASSLWDRGDTEAFF. CDR3 DNA sequence: TGTGCCAGCAGTTTATGGGACAGAGGGGACACTGAAGCTTTCTTT. The full variable domain, rest sourced from reference TRBV28 and TRBJ1-1, is DVKVTQSSRYLVKRTGEKVFLECVQDMDHENMFWYRQDPGLGLRLIYFSYDVKMKEKGDIPEGYSVSREKKERFSLILESASTNQTSMYLCASSLWDRGDTEAFFGQGTRLTVV.